A single sample gave rise to the 14 T cell receptor beta chains below, sequenced in a study of blood T cells in healthy people across ages. The authors ran a second PCR of roughly 7 to 11 cycles using a sample-barcoded 5' primer and a J-beta primer mix. TCRdb recomputed calls from the 5' RACE reads with MiXCR, one row per CDR3 protein. Among approximately 580,000 distinct CDR3 sequences listed, around 24% were seen once. These data were also filed under a second study, of T cells of mothers and their children.

The specimen sequenced was blood. Receptors originate from a boy aged 5-17 years in good health.

There are a few counts of this clonotype. J is TRBJ2-7 and V is TRBV7-2, with unresolved D. The CDR3 covers 12 residues. Trimming took off 2 bases at V and 7 bases at J, with 9 bases between the two ends. Germline assignment: CDR1 SGHTA and CDR2 FQGNSA. CDR3 protein: CASSLTLLEQYF. The CDR3, as DNA: TGTGCCAGCAGCTTAACCCTCCTAGAGCAGTACTTC.

The chain uses TRBV28 and TRBJ1-1; D is unclear. The germline V gene has CDR1 MDHEN and CDR2 SYDVKM. V was pared by 3 bases and J by 2 bases, with 19 bases between. The CDR3 is 17 amino acids. The CDR3 DNA reads TGTGCCAGCAGTTTGTTCCAGGCTCCGTCATCCAACACTGAAGCTTTCTTT. Translating it yields CASSLFQAPSSNTEAFF. The full variable domain, completed using reference TRBV28 and TRBJ1-1, is DVKVTQSSRYLVKRTGEKVFLECVQDMDHENMFWYRQDPGLGLRLIYFSYDVKMKEKGDIPEGYSVSREKKERFSLILESASTNQTSMYLCASSLFQAPSSNTEAFFGQGTRLTVV.

The V and J genes are TRBV6-1 and TRBJ2-4; 8 nucleotides agree with TRBD2. This CDR3 region has 13 residues. With V trimmed by 3 bases and J by 16 bases, 11 bases remained unmatched. From germline, CDR1 is MNHNS and CDR2 SASEGT. The CDR3 DNA reads TGTGCCAGCAGTGATCTAGCGGGTCCCCTAGGCTACTTC. This translates into CASSDLAGPLGYF.

The rearrangement joins TRBV7-3 to TRBJ2-5; D gene ambiguous. The V end was cut by 4 bases, the J end by 7 bases, with 13 bases between. CDR1 is SGHTA and CDR2 is FQGTGA in the germline V gene. This CDR3 has 13 amino acids. CDR3 nucleotide sequence: TGTGCCAGCAGCTCTAAGCCACCGAGGACCCAGTACTTC. It specifies CASSSKPPRTQYF.

Note on this clonotype: One end of the junction fails to match germline, which may point to a read error. This chain connects TRBV14 to TRBJ2-5; no definite D call. The better agreement between TRBJ2-7 and the DNA end casts doubt on the J call. This CDR3 region has 14 residues. Germline values: CDR1 SGHDN, CDR2 FVKESK. CDR3 in DNA: TGTGCCAGCAGTCAAGATTCCGGTCTCTACGAGCAGTACTTC. Its protein product is CASSQDSGLYEQYF.

The rearrangement uses TRBV7-2 and TRBJ1-6, with D perhaps matching TRBD1 (5 bases). The CDR3 contains 13 residues. Trimming cost V 1 base and J 9 bases, with 7 bases left between them. Germline CDR1 is SGHTA and CDR2 is FQGNSA. CDR3 in amino acids: CASSLGGGSPLHF. The CDR3 DNA reads TGTGCCAGCAGCTTAGGGGGGGGTTCACCCCTCCACTTT.

This clonotype was detected a few times. The chain recombines TRBV12-3 or TRBV12-4 with TRBJ2-1; possibly TRBD2 for D (7 bases). CDR3 length: 16 amino acids. The V end was cut by 6 bases, the J end by 4 bases, with 19 bases between. CDR3 in amino acids: CASSRGAGEGYNEQFF. The CDR3 nucleotides are TGTGCCAGCAGCCGGGGGGCAGGCGAAGGGTACAATGAGCAGTTCTTC.

This sequence joins TRBV11-2 and TRBJ2-7; D remains ambiguous. The last part of the DNA fits TRBJ2-5 better; the J call may be wrong. The germline CDR1 and CDR2 sequences are SGHAT and FQNNGV. This CDR3 comprises 13 residues. CDR3 nucleotides: TGTGCCAGCACCCCCTCGATCCGGGAGACCCAGTACTTC. Amino acid sequence: CASTPSIRETQYF.

CDR3 protein: CASSPDSTEAFF. In DNA, the CDR3 is TGTGCCAGCAGCCCCGACTCCACTGAAGCTTTCTTT. This chain links TRBV7-9 with TRBJ1-1; D not certain. Trimming removed 5 bases at V and 4 bases at J, with 8 bases between. CDR3 size: 12 residues. In germline, CDR1 is SEHNR, CDR2 FQNEAQ (reference sequence).

V is TRBV4-2 and J is TRBJ1-1; D ambiguous. The V end lost 4 bases, the J end lost 0 bases, and 12 bases lay between the germline ends. The germline V gene encodes CDR1 LGHNA and CDR2 YNFKEQ. The CDR3 is made up of 15 amino acids. The CDR3: CASSPTPRVNTEAFF. CDR3 coding DNA: TGTGCCAGCAGCCCTACGCCTAGAGTGAACACTGAAGCTTTCTTT.

The rearrangement uses TRBV20-1 and TRBJ2-1; 12 bases match TRBD2. The CDR3 runs 16 residues. V shed 0 bases and J 0 bases; nucleotides not matched to a gene: 0. From germline, CDR1 is DFQATT and CDR2 SNEGSKA (reference sequence). The CDR3 DNA sequence: TGCAGTGCTAGAGAGACTAGCGGGGGCTCCTACAATGAGCAGTTCTTC. This gives the protein CSARETSGGSYNEQFF.

The V and J genes are TRBV10-3 and TRBJ2-5; D remains unclear. The length of the CDR3 is 12 residues. Trimming pared 6 bases from V and 2 bases from J, leaving 7 bases between. The germline V gene encodes CDR1 ENHRY and CDR2 SYGVKD. CDR3 sequence: CAISLKQETQYF. DNA for the CDR3: TGTGCCATCAGCCTGAAACAAGAGACCCAGTACTTC.

In this sample, this clonotype turned up a few times. V gene TRBV6-2 or TRBV6-3 combines with J gene TRBJ2-7; no firm D call. The ends were cut back, 0 bases at V and 6 bases at J, with 9 bases in the middle. This CDR3 has 13 amino acids. The V gene's germline CDR1 is MNHEY and CDR2 SVGEGT. This CDR3 reads CASSYSTDPEQYF. The CDR3 nucleotides read TGTGCCAGCAGTTACTCGACGGACCCCGAGCAGTACTTC.

V and J are TRBV10-2 and TRBJ2-4, with D unresolved. Trimming removed 3 bases from V and 1 base from J, with 10 bases in between. CDR3 length: 15 residues. Per germline, CDR1 WSHSY and CDR2 SAAADI. CDR3 sequence (DNA): TGCGCCAGCAGTGAATCTTGGGCGGCCAAAAACATTCAGTACTTC. Protein product: CASSESWAAKNIQYF.